Listed here is a single T cell receptor (beta chain). Its antigen is as yet unknown. These data originate in a study of CXCR3-negative and CXCR3-positive naive CD8 T cells. Study-wide findings and caveats: Relative to CXCR3-negative naive cells, CXCR3-positive naive cells had more hydrophobic TRB CDR3s.

Germline V gene lookup returns CDR1 LNHDA and CDR2 SQIVND (reference sequence). The CDR3 covers 12 residues. TRB cDNA libraries were made by UMI-labeled 5' RACE. TCRdb processed the 5' RACE reads again and assigns one entry to each CDR3 protein, with no DNA. This sample's table reports about 98,000 distinct CDR3 sequences. This TCR came from a human donor in good health. Some clones in this sample may be carry-over from other donors' samples. The V call is TRBV19, the J call TRBJ2-1. Sequencing was done on a sample of naive CXCR3+ CD8+ T cells from blood. As for subset: CD45RO-CCR7+CD27+CD95- naive CD8+ T cells expressing CXCR3 (TNR3+). CDR3 sequence: CASRSVSNEQFF.